This T cell receptor (beta chain) was recorded in a study of blood T cell repertoires in COVID-19. The wider study: PBMCs, B-cell-depleted T cells, or T cells were the source of the cDNA or gDNA that made up the material.

Per the original methods: Amplified reference gene primers provided the basis for estimating nucleated cell counts. The assay was immunoSEQ multiplex PCR, and TCRdb's table has in-frame clones only and misses some. That table gives V, J and clone size, and the DNA gave D and trimming. Among around 150,000 clones, roughly four fifths were seen once, and the ten largest hold more than 3.5%. The CDR3 covers 12 residues. The V and J ends lost 3 bases and 6 bases respectively, with 3 bases between them. Germline CDR1 LNHDA, CDR2 SQIVND (reference sequence). The TCR was taken from a woman older than 75 with active or convalescent COVID-19. The sequenced sample consisted of peripheral blood. The rearrangement uses TRBV19 and TRBJ1-6; D not certain. As DNA, the CDR3 is TGTGCCAGTAGTATTATTAATTCACCCCTCCACTTT. It codes for CASSIINSPLHF.